What follows describes a single TCR beta chain. Antigen: not known. These data come from a study of radiotherapy plus CTLA-4 blockade in lung cancer. V was clipped by 0 bases and J by 6 bases, with 15 bases between them. This CDR3 has 14 residues. CDR1 and CDR2 from the germline V gene are GTSNPN and SVGIG (reference sequence). Study-wide points: Following radiotherapy plus ipilimumab, tumor-derived TCR clones expanded in the blood.

TCRdb's table, derived via immunoSEQ multiplex PCR, lists solely in-frame clones and lacks some. The table shows fewer than 100,000 clones, with roughly four fifths occurring only once. Sequencing used peripheral blood, obtained from a patient treated with radiotherapy plus ipilimumab. The chain uses TRBV30 and TRBJ2-7, with D perhaps matching TRBD2 (6 bases). The TCR sequence derives from a human donor with non-small cell lung cancer who had stable disease on radiotherapy plus ipilimumab. Here the CDR3 reads CAWSVGGQGSEQYF. The CDR3 region has the DNA TGTGCCTGGAGTGTCGGGGGTCAGGGATCCGAGCAGTACTTC.